The 9 T cell receptor beta chains below were found in one sample sequenced in a study of shared clonotypes between healthy human individuals. Using immunoSEQ multiplex PCR, the repertoire was profiled, and TCRdb retains in-frame clones only, with some absent. The sample lists about 490,000 clones, 70% to 85% occurring once. The sample taken for sequencing was PBMCs. The source of these receptors is a woman aged 35 to 49 in good health. Some clones in this sample may be carry-over from other donors' samples.

V is TRBV29-1 and J is TRBJ2-3; 13 bases fit TRBD2. Per the germline V gene, CDR1 is SQVTM and CDR2 is ANQGSEA. V lost 5 bases and J lost 3; bases outside the gene matches: 5. CDR3 length equals 15 residues. The CDR3 loop is CSVSTSGRGTDTQYF. CDR3 coding DNA: TGCAGCGTTTCCACTAGCGGGAGGGGGACAGATACGCAGTATTTT.

The chain employs TRBV2 and TRBJ1-3; D is undetermined. The length of the CDR3 is 12 residues. The germline gives CDR1 SNHLY, CDR2 FYNNEI. With 4 bases removed from V and 4 bases from J, the gap between germline ends came to 5 bases. DNA of the CDR3: TGTGCCAGCAGTGCGATCGGAAACACCATATATTTT. Translating gives CASSAIGNTIYF.

A few counts support this clone. V gene TRBV5-1 combines with J gene TRBJ2-4, with 12 bases fitting TRBD2. V lost 0 bases and J lost 5; bases outside the gene matches: 0. Germline V lookup: CDR1 SGHRS, CDR2 YFSETQ. There are 15 residues in the CDR3. DNA of the CDR3: TGCGCCAGCAGCTTGGGACTAGCGGGAGAAAACATTCAGTACTTC. It codes for CASSLGLAGENIQYF.

The chain links TRBV5-1 to TRBJ2-3; 9 bases fit TRBD2. Germline CDR1 is SGHRS and CDR2 is YFSETQ. The CDR3 loop spans 19 amino acids. J gave up 5 bases and V 0 bases, and 16 bases lay outside the gene matches. The CDR3 sequence: CASSLVASGNPESGDTQYF. The CDR3 DNA follows: TGCGCCAGCAGCTTGGTGGCTAGCGGGAACCCAGAATCAGGAGATACGCAGTATTTT.

The chain joins TRBV6-1 to TRBJ1-5, with a tentative D call TRBD1 (5 bases). Germline lookup yields CDR1 MNHNS and CDR2 SASEGT. This CDR3 spans 14 amino acids. The CDR3 region has the DNA TGTGTCACGGATAGGGGACGAGGCAATCAGCCCCAGCATTTT. Amino acid sequence: CVTDRGRGNQPQHF.

The chain employs TRBV7-6 and TRBJ1-3, with D hard to call. Trimming cost V 1 base and J 1 base, with 5 bases left between them. Germline assignment: CDR1 SGHVS and CDR2 FNYEAQ. The CDR3 is 14 amino acids. In nucleotides, the CDR3 is TGTGCCAGCAGCTTAGGGGAGTCTGGAAACACCATATATTTT. Amino acids: CASSLGESGNTIYF.

The gene calls are TRBV28 and TRBJ1-2, with TRBD1 matching 7 bases. J gave up 8 bases and V 7 bases, and 13 bases lay outside the gene matches. Germline lookup yields CDR1 MDHEN and CDR2 SYDVKM. The CDR3 contains 14 residues. The CDR3 loop reads CASTSTGTDHGYTF. CDR3 DNA: TGTGCCAGCACATCCACCGGGACAGATCACGGCTACACCTTC.

The J gene is TRBJ1-4, the V gene TRBV4-3, with unresolved D. The CDR3 consists of 16 residues. Germline V gene lookup returns CDR1 LGHNA and CDR2 YSLEER. Trimming shortened V by 3 bases and J by 8 bases, and 19 bases separated the two germline ends. In nucleotides, the CDR3 is TGCGCCAGCAGCCAGGGGTTTGAGGGTGTCGGGGAAAAACTGTTTTTT. This translates into CASSQGFEGVGEKLFF.

Of note for this clone: Other nucleotide sequences in the sample specify the same CDR3. This chain links TRBV19 with TRBJ1-2, with D hard to call. Trimming stripped 5 bases from V and 4 bases from J, with 11 bases between. The CDR3 length is 13 residues. CDR1 LNHDA and CDR2 SQIVND come from the germline V gene (reference sequence). The CDR3 reads CASSRTAPYGYTF. CDR3 nucleotides: TGTGCCAGTAGTCGGACGGCTCCCTATGGCTACACCTTC.